Listed here are 23 T cell receptor beta chains from one sample, sequenced in a study of regulatory T cells in long-lasting Graves disease. Building of the TCR beta libraries involved iRepertoire HTBI primers and Arm-PCR of CDR3 regions. TCRdb independently ran MiXCR on the multiplex PCR reads; one entry per CDR3 protein. The sample yields 350,000 to 450,000 distinct CDR3 sequences, around 20% seen once. Time point reported: persistent/refractory GD, antithyroid drugs over 5 years with positive TRAb. From PBMCs, RNA was extracted and then used to make the TCR library. Source: peripheral blood mononuclear cells (PBMCs), taken when the disease was refractory, from a patient treated with antithyroid drugs. All receptors derive from a female donor with Graves disease.

The chain is built from TRBV6-1 and TRBJ1-1; D is perhaps TRBD1 (5 bases). CDR1 and CDR2 (germline): MNHNS, SASEGT. Deletions cut 6 bases from V and 2 bases from J, with 16 bases between. The CDR3 contains 15 residues. The CDR3 DNA follows: TGTGCCAGCAGCTTAGAGGGGACTACTAACACTGAAGCTTTCTTT. Its translation is CASSLEGTTNTEAFF.

For this clonotype: Being one base from a much bigger clone, this may be a read error. The rearrangement uses TRBV29-1 and TRBJ1-2; 9 bases fit TRBD1. The germline CDR1 and CDR2 sequences are SQVTM and ANQGSEA. The CDR3 is 14 amino acids. Trimming removed 7 bases from V and 6 bases from J; junction bases left unmatched: 12. The CDR3, as DNA: TGCAGCGGGGGAGCAGGGACAGGGACCGATGGCTACACCTTC. This translates into CSGGAGTGTDGYTF.

The chain carries TRBV6-1 and TRBJ1-2; tentatively, D is TRBD1 (5 bases). Germline loops: CDR1 MNHNS, CDR2 SASEGT. The CDR3 is 12 residues long. V dropped 5 bases and J dropped 7 bases, with 11 bases sitting between them. Written as DNA, the CDR3 is TGTGCCAGCAGTCCCCCCGGGACTGGCTACACCTTC. This sequence encodes CASSPPGTGYTF.

This clonotype was seen at least ten times. V usage is TRBV4-2 and J usage is TRBJ1-2; a weak D match, TRBD1 (6 bases). This CDR3 is 16 amino acids long. V lost 1 base, J lost 0 bases, and 12 bases lay in between. From germline, CDR1 is LGHNA and CDR2 YNFKEQ. The CDR3 loop reads CASSQARQAANYGYTF. The CDR3 DNA is TGTGCCAGCAGCCAAGCAAGACAGGCAGCTAACTATGGCTACACCTTC.

In its sample, this clonotype was seen a few times. The chain uses TRBV30 and TRBJ1-5; no firm D call. The CDR3 has 13 residues. The germline V gene has CDR1 GTSNPN and CDR2 SVGIG (reference sequence). With 6 bases removed from V and 4 bases from J, the gap between germline ends came to 13 bases. CDR3 protein: CACGSLGNQPQHF. CDR3 coding DNA: TGTGCCTGCGGGTCCTTAGGAAATCAGCCCCAGCATTTT. Together with reference TRBV30 and TRBJ1-5, the CDR3 gives the full variable domain: SQTIHQWPATLVQPVGSPLSLECTVEGTSNPNLYWYRQAAGRGLQLLFYSVGIGQISSEVPQNLSASRPQDRQFILSSKKLLLSDSGFYLCACGSLGNQPQHFGDGTRLSIL.

For this clonotype: Being one base from a much bigger clone, this may be a read error. DNA for the CDR3: TGTGCCAGCGGTCCACAGGGGAATCAGCCCCAGCACTTT. This gives the protein CASGPQGNQPQHF. The chain links TRBV6-1 to TRBJ1-5; 7 bases line up with TRBD1. This CDR3 contains 13 residues. Germline V lookup: CDR1 MNHNS, CDR2 SASEGT.

This clonotype was counted only a few times. The chain has TRBV12-3 or TRBV12-4 and TRBJ1-5; unclear D gene. Trimming removed 3 bases at V and 0 bases at J, with 12 bases between. The CDR3 runs to 16 residues. The CDR3 reads CASSFGPVYSNQPQHF. CDR3 in DNA: TGTGCCAGCAGTTTTGGTCCTGTCTATAGCAATCAGCCCCAGCATTTT.

The rearrangement uses TRBV28 and TRBJ2-3; D is uncertain. Germline V gene lookup returns CDR1 MDHEN and CDR2 SYDVKM. Trimming pared 10 bases from V and 5 bases from J, leaving 13 bases between. The CDR3 consists of 12 residues. For the CDR3, the DNA is TGTGCCACCATCTCGGAACGAGATACGCAGTATTTT. Translated, it gives CATISERDTQYF.

This sequence joins TRBV12-3 or TRBV12-4 and TRBJ1-1; TRBD1 is a possible D gene (5 bases). Trimming shortened V by 6 bases and J by 5 bases, and 16 bases separated the two germline ends. The CDR3 extends over 14 amino acids. The CDR3 DNA reads TGTGCCAGCAGCTTGGGGCAGGGAGAGACTGAAGCTTTCTTT. As protein: CASSLGQGETEAFF.

This clonotype has a count of ten or more. This chain uses TRBV11-1 with TRBJ2-5; D gene uncertain. The CDR3 contains 14 residues. Per the germline V gene, CDR1 is SGHAT and CDR2 is FQDESV (reference sequence). Deletions cut 1 base from V and 0 bases from J, with 6 bases between. This CDR3 reads CASSLGTHQETQYF. CDR3 DNA sequence: TGTGCCAGCAGCTTAGGGACGCACCAAGAGACCCAGTACTTC.

The table lists this clonotype with a few counts. The chain joins TRBV6-1 to TRBJ1-5, with TRBD1 matching 12 bases. V shed 5 bases and J 7 bases; nucleotides not matched to a gene: 9. Germline values: CDR1 MNHNS, CDR2 SASEGT. The CDR3 is made up of 16 amino acids. CDR3: CASSKLGTGGVQPQHF. The CDR3 DNA follows: TGTGCCAGCAGTAAACTAGGGACAGGGGGCGTCCAGCCCCAGCATTTT.

This CDR3 reads CASSLTGTSSNQPQHF. In nucleotides, the CDR3 is TGTGCCAGCAGCTTGACCGGGACATCTAGCAATCAGCCCCAGCATTTT. The rearrangement uses TRBV5-5 and TRBJ1-5, with D possibly TRBD1 on 6 matching bases. Per the germline V gene, CDR1 is SGHKS and CDR2 is YYEKEE (reference sequence). V shed 1 base and J shed 0 bases, with 11 bases lying between them. The CDR3 has 16 residues.

The chain joins TRBV6-2 or TRBV6-3 to TRBJ2-7; 9 bases line up with TRBD1. CDR1 and CDR2 (germline): MNHEY, SVGEGT. This CDR3 region has 18 residues. J lost 4 bases, V lost 7 bases, and 20 bases had no gene match. As DNA, the CDR3 is TGTGCCAGCACCTCCGGGGAAATGCGGGACAGGGTAACTTACGAGCAGTACTTC. It translates to CASTSGEMRDRVTYEQYF.

This clonotype has at least ten counts. This chain joins TRBV7-8 and TRBJ2-7; 10 nucleotides line up with TRBD2. This CDR3 has 16 amino acids. Germline V gene data show CDR1 as SGHVS and CDR2 as FQNEAQ. Unmatched junction bases numbered 5, after V lost 1 base and J lost 2 bases. CDR3 DNA sequence: TGTGCCAGCAGCTTAGTGGGACTAGCGTCGGCCTACGAGCAGTACTTC. Amino acids: CASSLVGLASAYEQYF.

The chain has TRBV19 and TRBJ1-5; 8 positions agree with TRBD1. Germline values: CDR1 LNHDA, CDR2 SQIVND (reference sequence). There are 18 residues in the CDR3. V shed 5 bases and J 5 bases; nucleotides not matched to a gene: 17. The CDR3 DNA sequence: TGTGCCAGTAGTCTAATATCCCCTGGACAGGGCCTATATCAGCCCCAGCATTTT. Its protein product is CASSLISPGQGLYQPQHF. The full variable domain, completed using reference TRBV19 and TRBJ1-5, is DGGITQSPKYLFRKEGQNVTLSCEQNLNHDAMYWYRQDPGQGLRLIYYSQIVNDFQKGDIAEGYSVSREKKESFPLTVTSAQKNPTAFYLCASSLISPGQGLYQPQHFGDGTRLSIL.

The chain employs TRBV19 and TRBJ1-5; the D gene is possibly TRBD1 (5 bases). CDR1 and CDR2 from the germline V gene are LNHDA and SQIVND (reference sequence). The CDR3 covers 13 residues. Trimming pared 0 bases from V and 7 bases from J, leaving 7 bases between. The CDR3 DNA sequence: TGTGCCAGTAGTATAGAAGGGGTCCAGCCCCAGCATTTT. Its translation is CASSIEGVQPQHF.

The sample holds many counts of this clonotype. The chain uses TRBV28 and TRBJ1-3; no clear D. This CDR3 is built from 15 residues. Germline V CDR1 and CDR2: MDHEN, SYDVKM. V shed 6 bases and J shed 0 bases, with 12 bases lying between them. The CDR3: CASSRSVASGNTIYF. CDR3 in DNA: TGTGCCAGCAGCCGATCGGTCGCCTCTGGAAACACCATATATTTT.

This clonotype was detected ten times or more. The genes are TRBV18 and TRBJ1-4; D unresolved. The germline gives CDR1 KGHSH, CDR2 LQKENI. The CDR3 is made up of 14 amino acids. Trimming removed 2 bases from V and 6 bases from J, with 10 bases in between. CDR3 DNA: TGTGCCAGCTCACCAGTCGGGGTTGATGAAAAACTGTTTTTT. This sequence encodes CASSPVGVDEKLFF.

This clonotype occurred many times. V and J are TRBV6-2 or TRBV6-3 and TRBJ1-1, with D possibly being TRBD1 (5 bases). Looked up from germline, CDR1 is MNHEY and CDR2 is SVGEGT. The CDR3 runs to 14 residues. With 6 bases removed from V and 2 bases from J, the gap between germline ends came to 13 bases. This chain's CDR3 is CASSTQGFNTEAFF. For the CDR3, the DNA is TGTGCCAGCAGCACCCAGGGTTTTAACACTGAAGCTTTCTTT.

Points on this clonotype: One end of the junction is discordant with germline, which a read error may explain. This chain links TRBV19 with TRBJ1-1; possible D gene TRBD1, 5 bases. The CDR3 length is 14 residues. Germline CDR1 is LNHDA and CDR2 is SQIVND (reference sequence). As DNA, the CDR3 is TGTGCCAGTAGGCTGGGGACCGGATGGACTGAAGCCTTCTTC. Amino acids: CASRLGTGWTEAFF.

This clonotype was observed a few times. V and J are TRBV5-1 and TRBJ2-7, with TRBD2 as a possible D gene (6 bases). Germline lookup yields CDR1 SGHRS and CDR2 YFSETQ. Trimming removed 4 bases at V and 2 bases at J, with 13 bases between. This CDR3 comprises 14 residues. The chain's CDR3 is CASSPDGSAYEQYF. The CDR3 nucleotides are TGCGCCAGCAGCCCCGACGGGAGCGCCTACGAGCAGTACTTC.

This clonotype was detected a few times. CDR3 region: CASSAMGSNTEAFF. As DNA, the CDR3 is TGTGCCAGCAGTGCAATGGGGTCGAACACTGAAGCTTTCTTT. V gene TRBV6-1 combines with J gene TRBJ1-1; D is unresolved. The CDR3 extends over 14 amino acids. V lost 4 bases and J 1 base, leaving 10 bases between the germline ends. Germline V gives CDR1 MNHNS, CDR2 SASEGT.

The chain links TRBV20-1 to TRBJ1-6, with 8 bases aligning to TRBD1. The CDR3 totals 13 residues. V shed 6 bases and J 7 bases; nucleotides not matched to a gene: 5. Looked up from germline, CDR1 is DFQATT and CDR2 is SNEGSKA (reference sequence). The CDR3 spells CSAGGQGNSPLHF. As DNA, the CDR3 is TGCAGTGCAGGAGGACAGGGCAATTCACCCCTCCACTTT.